This entry is about one T cell receptor (beta chain). The sample is drawn from a study of blood T cell repertoires in COVID-19. The germline V gene encodes CDR1 SGHRS and CDR2 YFSETQ. Trimming pared 4 bases from V and 7 bases from J, leaving 12 bases between. This CDR3 is built from 14 residues. Profiled with immunoSEQ multiplex PCR; TCRdb holds only in-frame clones, not every one. The sample holds tens of thousands of clones; roughly 89% are singletons and the top ten take roughly 2.8%. Sequencing input: peripheral blood. The rearrangement uses TRBV5-1 and TRBJ1-6; D gene uncertain. This sequence originates from a human donor in a cohort sampled during active COVID-19. CDR3 sequence: CASSRGLGNSPLHF. In DNA, the CDR3 is TGCGCCAGCAGCCGCGGGCTAGGGAATTCACCCCTCCACTTT. The full variable domain, completed using reference TRBV5-1 and TRBJ1-6, is KAGVTQTPRYLIKTRGQQVTLSCSPISGHRSVSWYQQTPGQGLQFLFEYFSETQRNKGNFPGRFSGRQFSNSRSEMNVSTLELGDSALYLCASSRGLGNSPLHFGNGTRLTVT.